This TCR beta chain was documented in a study of cytomegalovirus exposure and HLA in healthy donors (dated by TCRdb to about 2017). With respect to the entire study: An earlier analysis of several hundred of the donors reported 276 Gb of sequence data and 117 million unique TCR beta sequences obtained from about 170 million T cells. Every discovery cohort repertoire had been produced on one sequencing platform. On average, roughly 200,000 unique TCR beta nucleotide sequences were sequenced per donor among more than 350 genotyped donors of the cohort, with roughly 18% of those sequences being non-productive. Typing coverage varied by locus: about 620-640 donors for A, B, C, DRB1 and DQB1; under 550 for DQA1; 606 for DPA1; fewer than 480 for DPB1. To predict cytomegalovirus infection status, the study combined high-throughput TCR immunosequencing, statistical association of individual TCRs with disease status, and machine learning. Roughly 320 gigabases of sequencing data and around 85 million unique TCR sequences made up an early release that covered roughly 670 HLA-typed donors. A later genetic analysis took genome-wide SNP genotypes for about three fifths of the 666 donors and used that subset as a discovery cohort. In the later analysis, no new phenotypic data were used to find candidate immune exposures; instead, reliance was placed on TCR beta sequences and their occurrence across donors. The study aimed to test whether cataloging public T cell receptors could reveal signatures of past pathogen exposure. A later analysis re-examined previously published TCR beta repertoires from 600 to 700 donors and added high-resolution HLA genotyping to investigate patterns of TCR occurrence. Among the roughly 400 genotyped donors, around 81% belonged to the genetic ancestry cluster associated with self-reported Caucasian donors. HLA typing included class I and class II loci at four-digit resolution. About five DR-DQ haplotypes were treated as single units for association and clustering because of strong linkage in the cohort. The T cell repertoires of some 700 subjects were profiled by immunosequencing and related to cytomegalovirus serostatus. Donor age, sex, ethnicity and CMV serostatus were compiled alongside the repertoire data. Besides the first cohort of roughly 660 subjects, a separate validation cohort made up of roughly 120 different subjects was used. An earlier analysis of 450 to 750 of the donors used high-throughput TCR beta sequencing to judge whether each TCR beta V gene segment behaved as functional or pseudogenic.

Concerning this clone itself: The antigen this receptor binds is unknown.

V loses 0 bases at its end and J loses 3 bases; junction bases beyond the gene matches: 4. The germline V gene sets CDR1 to SGHRS and CDR2 to YFSETQ. The CDR3, cysteine through phenylalanine, is 17 amino acids long. Left in the record is the CDR3 DNA by itself, 51 bases read in frame from the first base. Study-wide conclusions, independent of this receptor: This cohort had only TCR beta chains sequenced, and the lack of alpha or paired-chain data limited which features could be detected. Sequencing depth was assumed to be roughly uniform across donors in the presence/absence analyses, though that assumption may not hold. Some 15 rarely observed V segments, including chromosome 9 orphons, were excluded from the earlier analysis of several hundred of the donors because counts were too low. Cytomegalovirus status was reported to be diagnosed by the classifier with high specificity and sensitivity in both the original and validation cohorts. An association between a missense DCLRE1C variant and V-gene and J-gene trimming of TCR beta chains was found in a later genetic analysis and replicated in an independent cohort. In a later analysis, several top co-occurrence clusters were reported to appear linked to parvovirus B19, influenza, CMV and Epstein-Barr virus. The authors suggested that the approach could potentially be extended to other disease states and immunological phenotypes. A further reported finding was that TCR beta sequences accurately predicted the HLA-A and HLA-B alleles for most subjects in the first cohort. Assigning TCR associations to individual alleles was difficult when HLA alleles, especially DR and DQ, strongly co-occurred. Across donors, most TCR sequences were observed very rarely, whereas some public TCRs were present in many individuals. In a later analysis, 15,000 to 20,000 TCR beta sequences were associated with specific HLA alleles at a false discovery rate of 0.05. HLA typing was unavailable for some donors at each locus, so association tests used only the typed subset. CMV serostatus was the only immune exposure information available for the cohort. Linkage disequilibrium might explain the correlated functional status among segregating V segments, but an unknown experimental factor could not be excluded. In vitro tests confirmed that a few of the cytomegalovirus-associated TCR beta chains recognize cytomegalovirus antigens. A later analysis found that most CMV-associated TCR beta chains appeared HLA-restricted, with HLA associations seemingly driven largely by CMV exposure. A cluster of highly shared sequence variants was judged likely to represent a technical artifact of the sequencing pipeline. The study gave a list of 150 to 200 TCR beta chains associated with cytomegalovirus. Because the 87-base-pair reads could not distinguish some IMGT-functional V segments, including TRBV6-2 and TRBV6-3, those segments were excluded. In an earlier analysis of roughly 500 of the donors, most TCR beta V segments appeared in productive rearrangements about 90% or about 30% of the time, broadly matching IMGT annotations. In a later analysis, the rate of TCR association differed among HLA loci, with DRB1 alleles having the most associated TCRs and HLA-C alleles having the fewest. According to a later genetic analysis, donors in an Asian-associated ancestry cluster had fewer N-insertions in productive TCRs than the approximately 630-donor mean. In a later analysis, HLA-associated TCR beta chains showed more clonal expansion and lower generation probabilities than non-associated chains that were equally common.

In total, 630 or so healthy bone marrow donors made up the cohort. All cohort members were sampled while nominally healthy, although unrecorded immune exposures were likely present. The donor was CMV seronegative and belonged to the group of approximately 320 seronegative cohort members. A peripheral blood sample was collected from each donor, and TCR beta sequencing was performed on peripheral blood mononuclear cells. Genomic DNA was extracted from the blood cell samples with the Qiagen DNeasy Blood Extraction Kit. Libraries were made using the immunoSEQ multiplex PCR assay. For the multiplex PCR, a mixture combining 60 forward primers for TCR Vbeta segments and 13 reverse primers for TCR Jbeta segments was used. Amplification of the CDR3 region of rearranged TCR beta genes was performed with a multiplex PCR assay on genomic DNA. The Illumina HiSeq System was used to sequence the amplified TCR beta libraries as 87-base-pair reads. The study's processing was this. In a later analysis, tens of millions of unique TCR beta chains were counted across the approximately 620 repertoires, and approximately 11 million of these chains were shared by at least two donors. Raw reads were error-corrected and collapsed into unique sequences with a nearest-neighbor algorithm that merged closely related sequences to remove PCR and sequencing errors. CDR3 sequences were aligned to IMGT reference sequences to assign V, D and J gene segments. For a sequence to be retained, a match of at least six nucleotides was required to both a V gene segment and a J gene segment. Rearrangements were classified as productive when the CDR3 lacked stop codons and remained in frame with V and J, and all other rearrangements were classified as non-productive. CDR3 was defined according to IMGT convention as the region running from the second conserved V-encoded cysteine to the conserved J-encoded phenylalanine. In an earlier analysis of around 570 of the donors, sequences lacking an unambiguous match to a single V gene segment were excluded. An earlier analysis of fewer than 750 of the donors classified V segments as functional when productive rearrangements were above 56.7% and as segregating when the standard deviation between donors was above 5%. A statistical classification framework was built for diagnosing cytomegalovirus status from the catalog of TCR beta chain sequences. In a later analysis, TCR nucleotide sequences were compared against IMGT/GENE-DB human TR gene sequences so that V and J genes could be assigned. A later analysis assigned CDR3 sequences and most-parsimonious VDJ recombination scenarios with the TCRdist pipeline. In a later analysis, each TCR beta chain was defined by its CDR3 amino acid sequence together with its V-gene family, and reads without a unique V-gene family were excluded. A later analysis removed 592 highly shared, low-generation-probability nucleotide sequences to deal with suspected cross-contamination and a sequencing artifact. In a later analysis, a clonal expansion index was calculated for each public chain from normalized within-repertoire ranks of inferred template counts. Generation probabilities in a later analysis came from a VDJ recombination model fitted to out-of-frame rearrangements, and those results were checked against IGoR. In a later analysis, hypergeometric tests were used to score TCR-TCR, TCR-HLA and TCR-CMV co-occurrence, with a repertoire-size bias correction applied to TCR pairs. False discovery rates were estimated in a later analysis by permuting HLA or CMV assignments 20 times. A later analysis grouped co-occurring TCRs with DBSCAN, adding TCRdist sequence similarity when clustering within HLA-allele-positive subsets. For co-occurrence clustering, repertoires with fewer than 30,000 or more than 120,000 public chains were excluded, along with about five repertoires with anomalous nucleotide sharing. Held by TCRdb, this immuneACCESS table contains in-frame sequences only and omits some clones. Under half of the omission traces to an unresolved V gene where checked; the cause of the rest is unknown. That table gives V, J and clone size, and the DNA gave D and trimming. The sample's records list 95,000 to 150,000 clones. Around 3.6% of the sample belongs to the ten largest clones.

The chain is encoded by TRBV5-1 joined to TRBJ2-2; 11 junctional bases match TRBD2. The material sequenced was PBMCs. The sequence derives from a man between 18 and 29 years old in good health and CMV-seronegative. The CDR3 region has the sequence CASSLATSGGYTGELFF. The nucleotides are TGCGCCAGCAGCTTGGCTACTAGCGGGGGATACACCGGGGAGCTGTTTTTT.